This T cell receptor beta chain is drawn from a study of T cells in Graves' hyperthyroidism and ophthalmopathy. Findings and caveats of the study: Most thyroid clonotypes with frequency above 0.001 were detected in blood.

Ophthalmopathy in the patients scored at least 3 on Clinical Activity Score and at least 4 on NOSPECS grade, lasting under 3 months. Those patients with uncontrolled infection, other autoimmune disease, pregnancy or lactation were excluded. The study based diagnoses on clinical symptoms, serum thyroxine and TRAb, thyroid ultrasound and orbital computed tomography. The germline V gene has CDR1 MNHNS and CDR2 SASEGT. V was cut by 5 bases and J by 13 bases, with 20 bases left in between. This CDR3 comprises 14 residues. In this sample, this clonotype turned up many times. Antigen: not known. What was amplified from RNA transcripts were TCR beta CDR3 regions. Using the HTBI primer set, a first-round RT-PCR was run on the TCR CDR3. TCRdb recomputed calls from the multiplex PCR reads with MiXCR, one row per CDR3 protein. The table includes about 59,000 distinct CDR3 sequences, roughly 50% detected once.

The rearrangement links TRBV6-1 to TRBJ1-4, with D possibly being TRBD1 (5 bases). The sample was blood. The sequence derives from a woman aged 55-69 years with Graves' ophthalmopathy. The CDR3 region is CASSRGDGVTGLFF. CDR3 DNA: TGTGCCAGCAGTCGGGGGGACGGGGTTACGGGACTGTTTTTT.